A single sample gave rise to the 30 T cell receptor beta chains below, sequenced in a study of T cell repertoires in ileal Crohn's disease. Generated by immunoSEQ multiplex PCR, the TCRdb table keeps only in-frame clones and is missing some. The sample consists of 13,000 or so clones, just under 80% of them appearing once. Time point meaning: neoterminal ileum biopsy at postoperative endoscopy, about 6 months after surgery. Sequencing was done on a sample of ileal tissue. Receptors were obtained from an adult with Crohn's disease.

The V and J genes are TRBV6-1 and TRBJ2-7, with no clear D. Trimming stripped 3 bases from V and 4 bases from J, with 4 bases between. The V gene's germline CDR1 is MNHNS and CDR2 SASEGT. The CDR3 is 11 amino acids. The CDR3: CASSDLYEQYF. DNA for the CDR3: TGTGCCAGCAGTGACCTTTACGAGCAGTACTTC.

The chain links TRBV7-9 to TRBJ1-2; 7 bases fit TRBD1. CDR3 size: 14 residues. V shed 0 bases and J 6 bases; nucleotides not matched to a gene: 4. Germline-derived CDR1 and CDR2 are SEHNR and FQNEAQ (reference sequence). This CDR3 reads CASSLARGPDGYTF. The CDR3 nucleotides are TGTGCCAGCAGCTTAGCGAGGGGGCCTGATGGCTACACCTTC.

The J gene is TRBJ1-2, the V gene TRBV7-9; 7 bases match TRBD1. Trimming removed 4 bases from V and 2 bases from J; junction bases left unmatched: 4. The CDR3 has 14 residues. Germline values: CDR1 SEHNR, CDR2 FQNEAQ (reference sequence). The CDR3 nucleotides are TGTGCCAGCAGCTGGGAGACAGGGAACTATGGCTACACCTTC. Translation gives CASSWETGNYGYTF.

This clone has only a few counts. The chain recombines TRBV10-3 with TRBJ1-4; TRBD1 agrees at 9 bases. The CDR3 covers 12 residues. After removal of 9 bases from V and 8 bases from J, the junction contained 4 bases not matched to a gene. The V gene's germline CDR1 is ENHRY and CDR2 SYGVKD. The CDR3 nucleotides read TGTGCCATTGCAGACAGGGGGGAAAAACTGTTTTTT. Its translation is CAIADRGEKLFF.

As for this clone: Within the sample, other DNA sequences also encode this same CDR3. This chain connects TRBV5-1 to TRBJ2-1; 8 positions agree with TRBD2. CDR3 size: 14 residues. J was trimmed by 0 bases and V by 6 bases; bases with no gene match: 2. Germline V gene data show CDR1 as SGHRS and CDR2 as YFSETQ. The CDR3: CASKAGGSYNEQFF. In DNA form, the CDR3 reads TGCGCCAGCAAGGCGGGGGGCTCCTACAATGAGCAGTTCTTC.

By proportion, this clone is medium-sized (0.01 to 0.1%). Different DNA sequences within this sample yield the same CDR3. The chain recombines TRBV6-5 with TRBJ1-5, with 10 bases lining up with TRBD1. V was pared by 5 bases and J by 4 bases, with 5 bases of the junction left unmatched. The CDR3 runs 15 residues. Germline CDR1 reads MNHEY; CDR2 reads SVGAGI. The CDR3, as DNA: TGTGCCAGCAGTCGGGACAGGGGCGGTAATCAGCCCCAGCATTTT. Protein sequence: CASSRDRGGNQPQHF.

V and J are TRBV10-1 and TRBJ2-1; 7 positions agree with TRBD1. CDR1 is WNHNN, CDR2 SYGVQD, per germline (reference sequence). The V and J ends lost 8 bases and 2 bases, in that order; junction bases with no gene match: 6. There are 14 residues in the CDR3. CDR3: CASGDGTAYNEQFF. CDR3 coding DNA: TGCGCCAGCGGAGACGGGACAGCCTACAATGAGCAGTTCTTC.

J is TRBJ2-7 and V is TRBV25-1; TRBD2 might be the D (8 bases). The V and J ends lost 10 bases and 2 bases respectively, with 18 bases between them. Per germline, CDR1 MGHDK and CDR2 SYGVNS. This CDR3 has 14 residues. CDR3 in DNA: TGTGCCACCCAGGTTAGCGGGACAGCCTACGAGCAGTACTTC. It yields the protein CATQVSGTAYEQYF.

The genes are TRBV6-1 and TRBJ2-2; perhaps TRBD1 as D (5 bases). V was pared by 3 bases and J by 5 bases, with 13 bases between. Germline CDR1 MNHNS, CDR2 SASEGT. The CDR3 is 15 residues long. CDR3 nucleotides: TGTGCCAGCAGTGATACAGGTGCCCGGACCGGGGAGCTGTTTTTT. It specifies CASSDTGARTGELFF.

This clone was observed a few times. This chain connects TRBV6-5 to TRBJ1-4, with 9 bases aligning to TRBD1. The CDR3 contains 15 residues. V lost 5 bases, J lost 8 bases, and 9 bases stayed unmatched. CDR1 is MNHEY, CDR2 SVGAGI, per germline. In nucleotides, the CDR3 is TGTGCCAGCAGTATTCGGACAGGGGTGAGGGAAAAACTGTTTTTT. This sequence encodes CASSIRTGVREKLFF.

The DNA of the CDR3 is TGTGCCAGTAGTATCAACGGGAACACTGAAGCTTTCTTT. Its translation: CASSINGNTEAFF. The genes are TRBV19 and TRBJ1-1; D gene ambiguous. Germline CDR1 is LNHDA and CDR2 is SQIVND (reference sequence). The V and J ends lost 3 bases and 1 base respectively, with 6 bases between them. There are 13 residues in the CDR3.

This clone is medium-sized (0.01 to 0.1%). CDR3 in amino acids: CSGQVLNTEAFF. The CDR3 DNA reads as TGCAGTGGACAGGTTTTGAACACTGAAGCTTTCTTT. The gene calls are TRBV29-1 and TRBJ1-1; 7 bases map to TRBD1. The CDR3 has 12 amino acids. Germline loops: CDR1 SQVTM, CDR2 ANQGSEA.

The rearrangement joins TRBV19 to TRBJ1-5; D possibly corresponds to TRBD1 (5 bases). The CDR3 contains 13 residues. V was cut by 7 bases and J by 7 bases, with 14 bases left in between. CDR1 and CDR2 from the germline V gene are LNHDA and SQIVND (reference sequence). CDR3: CASKDTPGQPQHF. The DNA of the CDR3 is TGTGCCAGTAAGGACACGCCAGGGCAGCCCCAGCATTTT.

This chain connects TRBV6-5 to TRBJ2-5, with D tentatively TRBD1 (6 bases). This CDR3 is built from 14 residues. V dropped 3 bases and J dropped 2 bases, with 10 bases sitting between them. Germline V gene sequence: CDR1 MNHEY, CDR2 SVGAGI. The CDR3 protein is CASSYGGPQETQYF. DNA for the CDR3: TGTGCCAGCAGTTATGGGGGCCCGCAAGAGACCCAGTACTTC.

There are a few counts of this clone. This chain joins TRBV7-6 and TRBJ1-1, with D possibly matching TRBD1 (5 bases). Trimming cost V 5 bases and J 0 bases, with 13 bases left between them. Per germline, CDR1 SGHVS and CDR2 FNYEAQ. CDR3 size: 15 residues. For the CDR3, the DNA is TGTGCCAGCAGCCAACAAGACAGTCTGAACACTGAAGCTTTCTTT. Its protein product is CASSQQDSLNTEAFF.

This chain connects TRBV30 to TRBJ2-1, with 7 bases that match TRBD2. Germline CDR1 reads GTSNPN; CDR2 reads SVGIG (reference sequence). The ends lost 4 bases at V and 9 bases at J; junction bases unmatched: 6. The CDR3 length is 12 residues. CDR3 sequence reads: CAWTPIAGEQFF. CDR3 DNA: TGTGCCTGGACCCCTATAGCGGGTGAGCAGTTCTTC.

V gene TRBV19 combines with J gene TRBJ1-2; maybe TRBD1 (6 bases). CDR1 is LNHDA and CDR2 is SQIVND in the germline V gene (reference sequence). There are 13 residues in the CDR3. Trimming took 4 bases from V and 4 from J, leaving 10 bases between them. CDR3 in DNA: TGTGCCAGTAGTACCGGGACATCCTATGGCTACACCTTC. Its translation is CASSTGTSYGYTF. Looking up the rest from reference TRBV19 and TRBJ1-2 gives the full variable domain: DGGITQSPKYLFRKEGQNVTLSCEQNLNHDAMYWYRQDPGQGLRLIYYSQIVNDFQKGDIAEGYSVSREKKESFPLTVTSAQKNPTAFYLCASSTGTSYGYTFGSGTRLTVV.

The chain has TRBV5-4 and TRBJ2-5; D may be TRBD1 (7 bases). Germline values: CDR1 SGHNT, CDR2 YYREEE (reference sequence). V dropped 0 bases and J dropped 6 bases, with 12 bases sitting between them. This CDR3 has 14 residues. The CDR3 DNA is TGTGCCAGCAGCTTGGACAGGGGAGGAAAGACCCAGTACTTC. This translates into CASSLDRGGKTQYF.

V and J are TRBV9 and TRBJ1-3, with D maybe TRBD1 (5 bases). Deletions cut 0 bases from V and 2 bases from J, with 18 bases between. Germline CDR1 and CDR2: SGDLS and YYNGEE. CDR3 length equals 18 residues. DNA for the CDR3: TGTGCCAGCAGCGTAGAAGGGGAGGGCAGAGGAACTGGAAACACCATATATTTT. Amino acids: CASSVEGEGRGTGNTIYF.

The chain couples TRBV6-1 to TRBJ2-2, with TRBD1 matching over 8 bases. Germline values: CDR1 MNHNS, CDR2 SASEGT. The ends lost 3 bases at V and 5 bases at J; junction bases unmatched: 2. The CDR3 consists of 14 residues. The CDR3 coding sequence is TGTGCCAGCAGTGAGGACAGGGTTACCGGGGAGCTGTTTTTT. As protein: CASSEDRVTGELFF.

By share of the sample, this clone is medium-sized (0.01 to 0.1%). The rearrangement links TRBV7-3 to TRBJ2-1; 9 nucleotides agree with TRBD1. V shed 4 bases, J shed 8 bases, and the junction held 9 bases outside the gene matches. Germline assignment: CDR1 SGHTA and CDR2 FQGTGA. The CDR3 loop spans 15 amino acids. As DNA, the CDR3 is TGTGCCAGCAGCTCGGGACAGGGTCCTTCCCATGAGCAGTTCTTC. It yields the protein CASSSGQGPSHEQFF.

By sample fraction, this clone is medium-sized (0.01 to 0.1%). V and J are TRBV5-1 and TRBJ1-2; 9 positions agree with TRBD1. The CDR3 length is 13 residues. The V gene end was trimmed by 4 bases and the J gene end by 5 bases; junction bases not matched to a gene: 3. From germline, CDR1 is SGHRS and CDR2 YFSETQ. In DNA, the CDR3 is TGCGCCAGCAGCCAACAGGGGGCGTATGGCTACACCTTC. Protein product: CASSQQGAYGYTF.

As for this clone: Within the sample, other DNA sequences also encode this same CDR3. The chain joins TRBV6-6 to TRBJ1-2; TRBD1 aligns across 8 bases. Germline V gene lookup returns CDR1 MNHNY and CDR2 SVGAGI (reference sequence). This CDR3 comprises 13 residues. V lost 5 bases, J lost 3 bases, and 2 bases stayed unmatched. DNA of the CDR3: TGTGCCAGCAGTCCGACAGGGGACTATGGCTACACCTTC. It yields the protein CASSPTGDYGYTF.

The rearrangement joins TRBV2 to TRBJ2-3; 8 positions match TRBD2. V lost 6 bases, J lost 5 bases, and 4 bases stayed unmatched. Germline CDR1 SNHLY, CDR2 FYNNEI. The CDR3 has 13 residues. In DNA, the CDR3 is TGTGCCAGCAGCGGGAGGGCCCAAGATACGCAGTATTTT. This codes for CASSGRAQDTQYF.

This clone appeared once. The V gene is TRBV11-2, the J gene TRBJ2-2; weak D call: TRBD1 (6 bases). V was trimmed by 6 bases and J by 0 bases, leaving 14 bases between them. From germline, CDR1 is SGHAT and CDR2 FQNNGV. The CDR3 is made up of 16 amino acids. The CDR3 region is CASSYTTGANTGELFF. In DNA form, the CDR3 reads TGTGCCAGCAGTTATACGACAGGCGCGAACACCGGGGAGCTGTTTTTT.

The CDR3 region has the DNA TGTGCCTGGAGTGAAATCCGTGGGACAGGATTTTTTCGGGATCAGCCCCAGCATTTT. Residues: CAWSEIRGTGFFRDQPQHF. The gene calls are TRBV30 and TRBJ1-5; 8 bases map to TRBD1. There are 19 residues in the CDR3. The ends lost 1 base at V and 5 bases at J; junction bases unmatched: 19. Looked up from germline, CDR1 is GTSNPN and CDR2 is SVGIG (reference sequence).

The gene calls are TRBV6-1 and TRBJ2-3, with D unclear. CDR1 is MNHNS, CDR2 SASEGT, per germline. The CDR3 is 13 residues long. V was cut by 2 bases and J by 6 bases, with 9 bases left in between. The CDR3 region has the DNA TGTGCCAGCAGTGAACCGGGTCCGGATACGCAGTATTTT. Its translation: CASSEPGPDTQYF.

V is TRBV6-4 and J is TRBJ2-2; 10 bases map to TRBD1. The CDR3 extends over 15 amino acids. V shed 3 bases, J shed 5 bases, and the junction held 3 bases outside the gene matches. Germline V lookup: CDR1 MRHNA, CDR2 SNTAGT. In DNA, the CDR3 is TGTGCCAGCAGTGAAGGGACAGGGGAAACCGGGGAGCTGTTTTTT. Its translation is CASSEGTGETGELFF.

This clone was seen only a few times. The chain uses TRBV5-1 and TRBJ2-1, with D maybe TRBD2 (6 bases). Germline V CDR1 and CDR2: SGHRS, YFSETQ. This CDR3 contains 13 residues. V lost 4 bases to trimming and J lost 10 bases, with 15 bases between them. For the CDR3, the DNA is TGCGCCAGCAGCGAGACTAGTTATAACGAGCAGTTCTTC. Translation gives CASSETSYNEQFF.

V is TRBV2 and J is TRBJ1-5; TRBD1 is a possible D gene (5 bases). CDR1 and CDR2 (germline): SNHLY, FYNNEI. The CDR3 extends over 14 amino acids. Trimming left V 1 base short and J 3 bases short, with 7 bases between. For the CDR3, the DNA is TGTGCCAGCAGTGAAGGGGGCATCAATCAGCCCCAGCATTTT. Translation gives CASSEGGINQPQHF.